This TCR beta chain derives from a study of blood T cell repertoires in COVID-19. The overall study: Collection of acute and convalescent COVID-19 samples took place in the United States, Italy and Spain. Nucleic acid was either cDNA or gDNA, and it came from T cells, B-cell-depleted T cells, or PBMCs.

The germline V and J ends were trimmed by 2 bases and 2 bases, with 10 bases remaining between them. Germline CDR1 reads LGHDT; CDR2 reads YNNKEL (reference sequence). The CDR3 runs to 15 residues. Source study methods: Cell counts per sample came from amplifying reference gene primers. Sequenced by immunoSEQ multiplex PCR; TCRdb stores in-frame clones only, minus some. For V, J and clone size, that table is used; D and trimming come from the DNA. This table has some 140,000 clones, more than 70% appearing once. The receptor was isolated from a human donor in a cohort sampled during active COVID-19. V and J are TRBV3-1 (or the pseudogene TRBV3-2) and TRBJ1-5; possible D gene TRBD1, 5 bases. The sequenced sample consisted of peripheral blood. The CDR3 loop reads CASSQNRGGNQPQHF. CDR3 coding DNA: TGTGCCAGCAGCCAAAATAGGGGTGGCAATCAGCCCCAGCATTTT.